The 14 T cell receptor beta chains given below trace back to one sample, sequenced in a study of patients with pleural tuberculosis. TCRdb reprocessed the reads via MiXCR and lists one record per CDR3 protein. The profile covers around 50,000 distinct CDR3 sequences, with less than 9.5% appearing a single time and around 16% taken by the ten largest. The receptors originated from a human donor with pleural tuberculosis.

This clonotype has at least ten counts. CDR3 residues: CASSLAPRHSNQPQHF. The DNA for the CDR3 is TGTGCCAGCAGCTTAGCCCCCCGACATAGCAATCAGCCCCAGCATTTT. The V and J genes are TRBV11-1 and TRBJ1-5; the D is unclear. CDR1 is SGHAT, CDR2 FQDESV, per germline (reference sequence). V shed 0 bases and J shed 0 bases, with 9 bases lying between them. This CDR3 comprises 16 residues.

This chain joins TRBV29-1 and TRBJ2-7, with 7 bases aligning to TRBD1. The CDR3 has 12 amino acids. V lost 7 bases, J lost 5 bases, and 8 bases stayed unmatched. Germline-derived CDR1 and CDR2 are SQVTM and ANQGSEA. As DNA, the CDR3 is TGCAGCGCTAAGAACAGGGGCCACGAGCAGTACTTC. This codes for CSAKNRGHEQYF.

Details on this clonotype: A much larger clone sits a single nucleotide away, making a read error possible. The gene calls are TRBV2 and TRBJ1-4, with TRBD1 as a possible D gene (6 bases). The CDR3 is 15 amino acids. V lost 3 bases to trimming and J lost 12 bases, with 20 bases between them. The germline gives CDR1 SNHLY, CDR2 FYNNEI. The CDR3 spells CASSDTGTSAEELFF. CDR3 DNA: TGTGCCAGCAGTGACACCGGGACAAGCGCAGAAGAACTGTTTTTT.

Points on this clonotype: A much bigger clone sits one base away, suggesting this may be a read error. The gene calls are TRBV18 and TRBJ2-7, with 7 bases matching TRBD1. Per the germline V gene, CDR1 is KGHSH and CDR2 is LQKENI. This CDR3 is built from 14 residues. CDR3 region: CASSPGQSSYKQYF. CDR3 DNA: TGTGCCAGCTCACCGGGACAGAGCTCCTACAAGCAGTACTTC.

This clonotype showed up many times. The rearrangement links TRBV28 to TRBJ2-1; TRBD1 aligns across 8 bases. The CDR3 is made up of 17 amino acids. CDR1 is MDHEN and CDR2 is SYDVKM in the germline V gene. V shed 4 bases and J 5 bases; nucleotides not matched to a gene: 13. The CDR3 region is CASSSKYRGSFNNEQFF. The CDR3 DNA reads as TGTGCCAGCAGTTCCAAATACAGGGGGTCATTTAACAATGAGCAGTTCTTC. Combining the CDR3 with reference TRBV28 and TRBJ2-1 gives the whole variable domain DVKVTQSSRYLVKRTGEKVFLECVQDMDHENMFWYRQDPGLGLRLIYFSYDVKMKEKGDIPEGYSVSREKKERFSLILESASTNQTSMYLCASSSKYRGSFNNEQFFGPGTRLTVL.

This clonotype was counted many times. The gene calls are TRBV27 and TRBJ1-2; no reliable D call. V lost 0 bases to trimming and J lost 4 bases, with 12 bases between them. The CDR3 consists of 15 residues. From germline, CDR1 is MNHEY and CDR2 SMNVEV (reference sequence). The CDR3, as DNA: TGTGCCAGCAGTTTATCGATGGAGGCTAGCTATGGCTACACCTTC. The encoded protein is CASSLSMEASYGYTF.

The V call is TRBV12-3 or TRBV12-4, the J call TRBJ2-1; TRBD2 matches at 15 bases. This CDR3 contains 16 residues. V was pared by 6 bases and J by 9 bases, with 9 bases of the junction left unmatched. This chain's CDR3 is CASRTNPGLAGGEQFF. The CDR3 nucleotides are TGTGCCAGCAGGACTAACCCGGGACTAGCGGGAGGTGAGCAGTTCTTC.

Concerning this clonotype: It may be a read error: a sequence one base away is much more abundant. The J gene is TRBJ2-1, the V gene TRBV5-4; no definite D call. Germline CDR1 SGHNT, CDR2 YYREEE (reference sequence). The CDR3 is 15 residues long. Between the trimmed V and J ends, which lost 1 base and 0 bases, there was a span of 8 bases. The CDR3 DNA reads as TGTGCCAGCAGCTTGACGGCGGTCTCCTACAATGAGCAGTTCTTC. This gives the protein CASSLTAVSYNEQFF.

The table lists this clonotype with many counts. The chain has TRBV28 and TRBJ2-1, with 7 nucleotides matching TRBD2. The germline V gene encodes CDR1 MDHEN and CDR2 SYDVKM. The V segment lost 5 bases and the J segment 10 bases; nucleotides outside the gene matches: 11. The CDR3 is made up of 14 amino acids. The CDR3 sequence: CASSPPLKRDEQFF. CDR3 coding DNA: TGTGCCAGCAGTCCCCCCCTCAAGCGGGACGAGCAGTTCTTC.

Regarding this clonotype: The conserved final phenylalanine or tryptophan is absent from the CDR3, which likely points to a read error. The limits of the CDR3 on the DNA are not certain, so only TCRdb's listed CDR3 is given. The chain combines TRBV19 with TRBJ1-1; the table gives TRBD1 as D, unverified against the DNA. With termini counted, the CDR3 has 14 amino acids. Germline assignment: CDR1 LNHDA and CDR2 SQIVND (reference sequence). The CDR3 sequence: CASSTPGQNTEAFS.

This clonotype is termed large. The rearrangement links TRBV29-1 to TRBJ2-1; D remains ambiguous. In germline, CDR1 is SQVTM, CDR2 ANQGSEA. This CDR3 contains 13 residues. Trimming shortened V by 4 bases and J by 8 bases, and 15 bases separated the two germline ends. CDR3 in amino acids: CSVAWRLTDEQFF. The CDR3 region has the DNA TGCAGCGTTGCTTGGCGGTTGACGGATGAGCAGTTCTTC.

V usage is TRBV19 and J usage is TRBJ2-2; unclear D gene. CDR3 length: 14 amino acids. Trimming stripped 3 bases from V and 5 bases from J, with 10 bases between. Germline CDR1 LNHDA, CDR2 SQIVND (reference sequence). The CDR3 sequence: CASSIFELTGELFF. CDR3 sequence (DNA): TGTGCCAGTAGTATCTTTGAACTGACCGGGGAGCTGTTTTTT.

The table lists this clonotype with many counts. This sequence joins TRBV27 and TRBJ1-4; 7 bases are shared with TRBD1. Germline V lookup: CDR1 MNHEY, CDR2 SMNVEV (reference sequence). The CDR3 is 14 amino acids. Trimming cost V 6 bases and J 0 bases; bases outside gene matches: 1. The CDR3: CASSTGATNEKLFF. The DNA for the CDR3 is TGTGCCAGCAGCACAGGGGCAACTAATGAAAAACTGTTTTTT. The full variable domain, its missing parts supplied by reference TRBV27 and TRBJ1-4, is EAQVTQNPRYLITVTGKKLTVTCSQNMNHEYMSWYRQDPGLGLRQIYYSMNVEVTDKGDVPEGYKVSRKEKRNFPLILESPSPNQTSLYFCASSTGATNEKLFFGSGTQLSVL.

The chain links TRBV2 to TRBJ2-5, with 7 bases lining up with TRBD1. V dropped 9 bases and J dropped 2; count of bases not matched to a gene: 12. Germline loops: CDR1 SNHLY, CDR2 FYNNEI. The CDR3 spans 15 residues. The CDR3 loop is CASATPGTAQETQYF. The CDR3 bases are TGTGCCAGTGCAACCCCCGGGACAGCGCAAGAGACCCAGTACTTC.